This TCR beta chain was identified during a study of blood T cell repertoires in COVID-19 (dated by TCRdb to the early 2020s). Regarding the research as a whole: Samples from collaborators originated in the United States, Italy and Spain and spanned both the acute and convalescent phases of COVID-19. The prospective study material was composed of cDNA or gDNA derived from T cells, B-cell-depleted T cells, or PBMCs. Subjects who had been exposed to COVID-19, were actively infected with it, or had recovered from it provided the deeply sampled blood TCRbeta repertoires that made up the dataset. The repertoires were released in a freely available public database meant as a resource for research on the immune response to SARS-CoV-2. Samples came from the ongoing ImmuneRACE study (first 160 participants) plus 1,254 subjects from 6 global collaborators. Sample metadata almost always included a de-identified subject ID, COVID-19 status, age in years and sex. HLA class I and class II types, where available, came from metadata supplied by the sample provider rather than from assay-based typing.

As for this clone: This receptor's antigen is unknown. Base qualities are missing; no much larger clone stands one base away.

The immunoSEQ Assay, a bias-controlled multiplex PCR, was used to amplify TCRbeta CDR3 regions from genomic DNA. The original methods were these. The number of nucleated cells in each sample was estimated by amplification of reference gene primers within the assay. To quantify the absolute abundance of each unique TCRbeta CDR3 rearrangement, sequence reads were collapsed and filtered. Productive Simpson clonality was computed per sample as the square root of Simpson's diversity index over productive rearrangements. TCRdb re-hosts the immuneACCESS table, in-frame sequences only. Its copies lack some clones; in the studies checked, an unresolved V gene accounts for under half of them, and the cause for the rest is not known. Clone size and the V and J calls come from that table; the DNA yielded D and trimming. Within this sample are around 300,000 clones, with approximately 89% of them counted one time only. Together, the top ten hold less than 6.5% of the sample.

Participants in the prospective study were aged roughly 18 to 100 years, lived in approximately 26 United States geographic areas, and enrolled through a virtual design. Cohort assignment in the prospective study relied on participant-reported clinical history from a screening survey and a study questionnaire. Recovered participants in ImmuneRACE Cohort 3 were defined as having two consecutive negative NP/OP PCR tests, clearance from a healthcare professional, or resolution of symptoms. In the prospective study, whole blood, serum and a nasopharyngeal or oropharyngeal swab were collected from each participant by mobile phlebotomists. Participants in the prospective study had the option to provide additional blood draws and questionnaires over a 2-month period. Prospective study blood samples were shipped either frozen or at room temperature before DNA extraction. The paper as a whole reports these results and caveats: The quantity of clinical and demographic metadata differed by source and by participant and was supplied without curation.

Trimming at the junction amounts to 0 bases on V and 6 bases on J, and the germline ends lie 9 bases apart. The CDR3 starts with the cysteine, ends with the phenylalanine, and has 13 residues. The read is trimmed to its CDR3 DNA, 39 bases read in frame from base 1. The germline V gene specifies SGDLS as CDR1 and YYNGEE as CDR2. This receptor was identified in a young man who had recovered from COVID-19. The chain employs TRBV9 and TRBJ1-2; no D gene is confidently identified. Sequenced material: PBMCs or T cells enriched from blood (not recorded which). The sequenced DNA is TGTGCCAGCAGCGTAGACACAGAAGATGGCTACACCTTC. This is translated as CASSVDTEDGYTF.